The rows below give T cell receptor beta chains drawn from one sample of a study of blood T cell repertoires in COVID-19. Libraries were prepared by immunoSEQ multiplex PCR; TCRdb keeps only in-frame clonotypes and omits some of them. The sample carries approximately 210,000 clones, 88% recorded once. Sequencing was carried out using peripheral blood. Receptors were obtained from a human donor in a cohort sampled during active COVID-19. CDR3s leave out the opening cysteine and the closing phenylalanine or tryptophan.

13	TRBV5-1	TRBJ2-7	ASSLGPGSSYEQY
12	TRBV7-2	TRBJ2-3	ASSPGLGTDTQY
10	TRBV6-5	TRBJ2-3	ASSSQGFTQY
14	TRBV7-9	TRBJ2-6	ASSLGRTIGANVLT
12	TRBV2	TRBJ2-3	ASSEARGTDTQY
13	TRBV21-1	TRBJ1-6	ASSPAPTHVSPLH
14	TRBV6-2/TRBV6-3	TRBJ2-1	ASSPRQLAPYNEQF
13	TRBV30	TRBJ1-6	AWSVQATYNSPLH
11	TRBV5-1	TRBJ2-7	ASSFGGSGEQY
15	TRBV3-1/TRBV3-2	TRBJ2-1	ASSQDLGSAIYNEQF
11	TRBV5-1	TRBJ1-2	ASSTGQNYGYT
13	TRBV15	TRBJ2-7	ATSFGTSGWHEQY
15	TRBV27	TRBJ2-2	ASSPHNVRAHAGELF
12	TRBV6-5	TRBJ1-1	ASRVAGSYTEAF
15	TRBV4-2	TRBJ2-2	ASSPQSAGGPSTELF
12	TRBV5-4	TRBJ2-5	ASSLARGQETQY
14	TRBV2	TRBJ2-1	ASRPGTSGGNNEQF
13	TRBV28	TRBJ2-3	ASRGGQVGTDTQY
11	TRBV6-6	TRBJ1-5	ASTPASFQPQH
11	TRBV7-2	TRBJ2-7	ASSPDRGHEQY
13	TRBV5-1	TRBJ2-1	ASTGEGHGYNEQF
15	TRBV14	TRBJ2-2	ASSQDRDRVRTGELF
9	TRBV29-1	TRBJ2-2	SGFETGELF
16	TRBV19	TRBJ2-5	ASSASYRTGVIQETQY
13	TRBV30	TRBJ1-1	AWSRQGAANTEAF
12	TRBV6-5	TRBJ1-1	ASRKQGGDAEAF
15	TRBV18	TRBJ1-6	ASSPRDRGAYNSPLH
17	TRBV28	TRBJ1-4	ASSPIGQAEPQANEKLF
10	TRBV3-1/TRBV3-2	TRBJ1-3	ASSPVGNTIY
15	TRBV14	TRBJ2-3	ASSQDDRGASTDTQY
13	TRBV5-4	TRBJ2-2	ASSLDSANTGELF
14	TRBV5-1	TRBJ2-7	ASSRYGTGDFYEQY
11	TRBV7-9	TRBJ2-2	ASSVLATGELF